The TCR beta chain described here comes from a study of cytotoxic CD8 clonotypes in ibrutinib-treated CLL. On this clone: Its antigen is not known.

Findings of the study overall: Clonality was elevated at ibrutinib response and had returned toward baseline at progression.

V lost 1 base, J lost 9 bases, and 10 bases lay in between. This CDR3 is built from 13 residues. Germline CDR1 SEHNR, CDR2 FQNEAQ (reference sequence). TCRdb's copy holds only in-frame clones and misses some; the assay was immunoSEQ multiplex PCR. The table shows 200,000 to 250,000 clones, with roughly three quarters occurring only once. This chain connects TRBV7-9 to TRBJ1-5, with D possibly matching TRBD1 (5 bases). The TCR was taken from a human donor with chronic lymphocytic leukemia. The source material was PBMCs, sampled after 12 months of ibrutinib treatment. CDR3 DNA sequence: TGTGCCAGCAGCTTAGACGGGGGATCGCCCCAGCATTTT. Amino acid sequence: CASSLDGGSPQHF.